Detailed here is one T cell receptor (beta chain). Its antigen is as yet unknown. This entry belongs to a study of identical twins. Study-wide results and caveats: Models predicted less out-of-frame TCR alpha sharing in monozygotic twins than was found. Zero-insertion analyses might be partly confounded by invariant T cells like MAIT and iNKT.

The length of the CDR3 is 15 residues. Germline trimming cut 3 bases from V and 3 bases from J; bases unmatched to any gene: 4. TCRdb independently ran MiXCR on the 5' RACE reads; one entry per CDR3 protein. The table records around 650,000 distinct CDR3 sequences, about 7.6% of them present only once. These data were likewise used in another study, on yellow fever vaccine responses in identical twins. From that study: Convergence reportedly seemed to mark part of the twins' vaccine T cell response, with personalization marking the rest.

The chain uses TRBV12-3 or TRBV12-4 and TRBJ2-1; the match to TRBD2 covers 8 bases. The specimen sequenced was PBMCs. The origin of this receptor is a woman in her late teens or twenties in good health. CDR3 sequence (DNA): TGTGCCAGCAGTTTCGTAGCGGGGTTCTACAATGAGCAGTTCTTC. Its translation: CASSFVAGFYNEQFF.